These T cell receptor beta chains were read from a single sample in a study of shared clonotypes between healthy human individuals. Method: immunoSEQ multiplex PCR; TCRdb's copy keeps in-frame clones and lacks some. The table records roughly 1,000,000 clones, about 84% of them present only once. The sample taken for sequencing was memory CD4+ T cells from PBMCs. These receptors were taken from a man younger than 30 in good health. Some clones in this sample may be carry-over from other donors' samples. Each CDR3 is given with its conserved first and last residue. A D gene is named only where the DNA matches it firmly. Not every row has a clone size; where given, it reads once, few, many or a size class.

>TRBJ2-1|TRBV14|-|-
TGTGCCAGCAGCCCCCCTGGCCTTGGGTTCTTC
CASSPPGLGFF
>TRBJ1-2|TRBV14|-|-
TGTGCCAGCAGCCTCAGGGGAGGAAGGGGCTATGATGGCTACACCTTC
CASSLRGGRGYDGYTF
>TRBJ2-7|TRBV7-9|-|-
TGTGCCAGCTCCCCTGGTCCCTCCGAGAGGCGGGACTTC
CASSPGPSERRDF
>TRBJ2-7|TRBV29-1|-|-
TGCAGCGCCGAAGGGACCCTGGGCCACGAGCAGTACTTC
CSAEGTLGHEQYF
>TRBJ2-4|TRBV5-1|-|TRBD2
TGCGCCAGCAGCTTGGTAGGTAGCGGGGCCAAAAACATTCAGTACTTC
CASSLVGSGAKNIQYF
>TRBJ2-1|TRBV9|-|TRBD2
TGTGCCAGCAGCTCCGGGACTAGCGAAGTCGATGAGCAGTTCTTC
CASSSGTSEVDEQFF
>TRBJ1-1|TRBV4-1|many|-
TGCGCCAGCAGCCAAGTGGACCGACAAAACACTGAAGCTTTCTTT
CASSQVDRQNTEAFF
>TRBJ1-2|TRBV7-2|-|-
TGTGCCAGCAGCTTGCAGGGGCCTGGCTACACCTTC
CASSLQGPGYTF
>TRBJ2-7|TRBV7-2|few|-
TGTGCCAGCAGCTTACGGTCTGGGGTCGAGCAGTACTTC
CASSLRSGVEQYF
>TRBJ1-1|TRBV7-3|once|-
TGTGCCAGCAGCTTAAACGGGGGGTCGGTAGCTTTCTTT
CASSLNGGSVAFF
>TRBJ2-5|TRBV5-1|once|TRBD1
TGCGCCAGCCAAGGGACAGGGGGAGGAGAGACCCAGTACTTC
CASQGTGGGETQYF
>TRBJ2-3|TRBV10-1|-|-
TGCGCCAGCAGTCGTGCTCGGTCCACAGATACGCAGTATTTT
CASSRARSTDTQYF
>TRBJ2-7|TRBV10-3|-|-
TGTGCCATCAGTGAGTCGACCCCTCTAGGTCCTCCCTACGAGCAGTACTTC
CAISESTPLGPPYEQYF
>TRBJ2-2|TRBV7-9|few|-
TGTGCCAGCAGCTTGGGGACACTGAACACCGGGGAGCTGTTTTTT
CASSLGTLNTGELFF
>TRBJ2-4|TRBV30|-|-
TGTGCCTGGAGTGTACTTAGTGGGGTCGGTGGGGACATTCAGTACTTC
CAWSVLSGVGGDIQYF
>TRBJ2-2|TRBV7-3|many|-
TGTGCCAGCAGCCTACAGTCCGCGAACACCGGGGAGCTGTTTTTT
CASSLQSANTGELFF
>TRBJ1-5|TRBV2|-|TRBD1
TGTGCCAGCAGTGGGACAGGGGGCTCTCGTCAGCCCCAGCATTTT
CASSGTGGSRQPQHF
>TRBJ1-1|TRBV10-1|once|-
TGCGCCAGCAGCCCTCAAGTGAACACTGAAGCTTTCTTT
CASSPQVNTEAFF
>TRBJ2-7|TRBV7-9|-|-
TGTGCCAGCAGCTTAGGTGGGACAATCTCCGTCTTC
CASSLGGTISVF
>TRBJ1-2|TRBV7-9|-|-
TGTGCCAGCAGCCTGGCCAGGGGTAAGGACTATGGCTACACCTTC
CASSLARGKDYGYTF
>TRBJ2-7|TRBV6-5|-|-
TGTGCCAGCAGTTACTCGAACGAGCAGTACTTC
CASSYSNEQYF
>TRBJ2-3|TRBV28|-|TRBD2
TGTGCCAGCAGTTTTAGCGGGAGGGCCGTAGATACGCAGTATTTT
CASSFSGRAVDTQYF
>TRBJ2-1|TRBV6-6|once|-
TGTGCCAGCACCAGAAACAATGAGCAGTTCTTC
CASTRNNEQFF
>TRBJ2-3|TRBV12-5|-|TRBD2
TGTGCTAGTGGTTCTCCTGGCGGGAGGGCTTGGAGCACAGATACGCAGTATTTT
CASGSPGGRAWSTDTQYF
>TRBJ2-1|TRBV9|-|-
TGTGCCAGCAGCGTAGTACCTGCGCCCAATGAGCAGTTCTTC
CASSVVPAPNEQFF
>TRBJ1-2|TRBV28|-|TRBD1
TGTGCCAGCCTGAACAGGGGGCAGAGTGGCTACACCTTC
CASLNRGQSGYTF
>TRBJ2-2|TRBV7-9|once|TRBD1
TGTGCCAGCAGCCTCTGGGTGGGGTTCAGCACAGGGGATGCCGGGGAGCTGTTTTTT
CASSLWVGFSTGDAGELFF
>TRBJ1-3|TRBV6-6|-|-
TGTGCCAGCAGTATACAGGGATCTGGAAACACCATATATTTT
CASSIQGSGNTIYF
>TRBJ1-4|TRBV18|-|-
TGTGCCAGCTCACCTGGGGCCAGGGTTGGAGAAAAACTGTTTTTT
CASSPGARVGEKLFF
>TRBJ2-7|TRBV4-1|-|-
TGCGCCAGCAGAATAGGGGGCGGGAGCCCCGCATACGAGCAGTACTTC
CASRIGGGSPAYEQYF
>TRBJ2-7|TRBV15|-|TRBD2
TGTGCCACCAGCGGTAGCGGGAGTCGGTCCTACGAGCAGTACTTC
CATSGSGSRSYEQYF
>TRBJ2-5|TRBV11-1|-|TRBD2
TGTGCCAGCAGCTCTGGGACTAGCGTAGAGACCCAGTACTTC
CASSSGTSVETQYF
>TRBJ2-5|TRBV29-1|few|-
TGCAGCGTTGAAGATAGAGCGACCCAGTACTTC
CSVEDRATQYF
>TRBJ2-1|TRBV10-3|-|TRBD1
TGTGCCATCAGTGAGTCTGGACAGGGGGCCTACAATGAGCAGTTCTTC
CAISESGQGAYNEQFF
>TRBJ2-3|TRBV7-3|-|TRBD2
TGTGCCAGCAGCTCGGGACTAGCGGCAGATACGCAGTATTTT
CASSSGLAADTQYF
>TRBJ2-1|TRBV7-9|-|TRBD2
TGTGCCAGCAGCTTAGTGCGGGCTAGCGGATCCAATGAGCAGTTCTTC
CASSLVRASGSNEQFF
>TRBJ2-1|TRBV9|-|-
TGTGCCAGCAGCTACCTAGCCGGGAGTGTTGTCAATGAGCAGTTCTTC
CASSYLAGSVVNEQFF
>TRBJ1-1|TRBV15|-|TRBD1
TGTGCCACCAGCAGAGGGAAGGGGGCGGGCGGCACTGAAGCTTTCTTT
CATSRGKGAGGTEAFF
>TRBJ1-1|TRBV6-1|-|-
TGTGCCAGCAGTGTCCGGGACAAGAACACTGAAGCTTTCTTT
CASSVRDKNTEAFF
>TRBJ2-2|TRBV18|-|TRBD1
TGTGCCAGCCAGGGACAGGCCGGGGAGCTGTTTTTT
CASQGQAGELFF
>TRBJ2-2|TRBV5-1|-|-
TGCGCCAGCAGTCAGGGCGGGGTGAACACCGGGGAGCTGTTTTTT
CASSQGGVNTGELFF
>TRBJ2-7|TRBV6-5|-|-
TGTGCCAGCAGTTACTCGGGGGGAAGCTCCTACGAGCAGTACTTC
CASSYSGGSSYEQYF
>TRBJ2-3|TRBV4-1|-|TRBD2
TGCGCCAGCAGCCGCGGACTAGCGGGAGCAACAGATACGCAGTATTTT
CASSRGLAGATDTQYF
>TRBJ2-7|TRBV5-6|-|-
TGTGCCAGCAGCTTATGGGGGTACGAGCAGTACTTC
CASSLWGYEQYF
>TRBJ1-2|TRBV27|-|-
TGTGCCAGCAGTCCCCGGGCGGGGGCGACCTATGGCTACACCTTC
CASSPRAGATYGYTF
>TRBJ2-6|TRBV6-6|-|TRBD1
TGTGCCATTACAGGGGCTGGGGCCAACGTCCTGACTTTC
CAITGAGANVLTF
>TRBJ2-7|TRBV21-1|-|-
TGTGCCAGCAGCAAAGGCATGTATGGACTAGCGGGAGTTCTCGAGCAGTACTTC
CASSKGMYGLAGVLEQYF
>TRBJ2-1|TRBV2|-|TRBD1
TGTGCCAGCACCTCCTGGACAGGGTATGAGCAGTTCTTC
CASTSWTGYEQFF
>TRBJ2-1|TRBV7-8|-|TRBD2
TGTGCCAGCAGCTCCTCGACTAGCGGAGGGTACAATGAGCAGTTCTTC
CASSSSTSGGYNEQFF
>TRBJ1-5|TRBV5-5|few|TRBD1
TGTGCCAGCACCCTAAGACAGGGGGCGCTGAGCAATCAGCCCCAGCATTTT
CASTLRQGALSNQPQHF